This T cell receptor beta chain was identified during a study of T cell responses to AZD1222 COVID-19 vaccine. Doses given second, at about 4 or about 12 weeks, were pooled. Trimming took off 4 bases at V and 8 bases at J, with 12 bases between the two ends. Germline V gives CDR1 LNHDA, CDR2 SQIVND (reference sequence). This CDR3 contains 13 residues. Worth noting for this clone: Its specificity is not known.

Findings of the study overall: No repertoire was sampled before or during the peak T cell response, only after it. Donors in the cohort were predominantly white British and more often female, and clonal diversity was possibly underestimated. The reported proportion of spike-specific TCRs targeting unmutated variant regions was nearly half.

Sequencing used immunoSEQ multiplex PCR; TCRdb keeps in-frame clones, though not all of them. The profile covers about 170,000 clones, with 87% appearing a single time and approximately 1% taken by the ten largest. Sequenced material: peripheral blood, taken 28 days after the second AZD1222 dose. The TCR originated in an adult who received the AZD1222 COVID-19 vaccine. The genes are TRBV19 and TRBJ2-1; tentative D call: TRBD1 (6 bases). CDR3 protein: CASSTTGYYEQFF. DNA of the CDR3: TGTGCCAGTAGTACAACAGGGTACTATGAGCAGTTCTTC.